The present T cell receptor beta chain was sequenced within a study of siplizumab effects on memory and regulatory T cells. Findings and limits, study-wide: Major contributors to the alloresponse seemed to be naive T cells, which also appeared more diverse than memory cells. Controls had around 28% Treg-derived mappable alloreactive CD4+ clones on average, versus approximately 69% with siplizumab. Proliferating Tregs' suppressive function in siplizumab cultures went unconfirmed. Among alloreactive clones, only a minor fraction mapped to unstimulated subsets.

As regards this clone: No antigen is known for it.

Trimming at V came to 4 bases and at J to 3 bases, leaving 6 bases not matched to a gene. Germline V gene data show CDR1 as LNHDA and CDR2 as SQIVND (reference sequence). CDR3 length equals 15 residues. Some clones are missing from TCRdb's copy, which holds only in-frame ones; the method was immunoSEQ multiplex PCR. The table records 80,000 to 130,000 clones, approximately 91% of them present only once. The clonotype was recovered from a human donor in good health. Some clones in this sample may be carry-over from other donors' samples. The chain carries TRBV19 and TRBJ2-5, with 9 bases that match TRBD2. Sample: CD4+ T cells sorted from blood. The CDR3 DNA sequence: TGTGCCAGTAGTACCCGGTCTAGCGGGGAAGAGACCCAGTACTTC. It codes for CASSTRSSGEETQYF.